The text below deals with one T cell receptor (beta chain). The entry originates in a study of blood T cell repertoires in COVID-19. Study-level background: Some COVID-19 samples were acute and others convalescent; all came from the United States, Italy and Spain.

Those who participated ranged in age from about 18 to 95 years and resided in about two dozen US areas. With 3 bases clipped from V and 6 bases from J, the junction kept 5 bases outside the gene matches. CDR1 and CDR2 from the germline V gene are SGHRS and YFSETQ. This CDR3 is 14 amino acids long. The assay was immunoSEQ multiplex PCR, and TCRdb's table has in-frame clones only and misses some. The sample contains roughly 250,000 clones, 85% to 95% of which appear only once. This TCR derives from a woman aged 18-29 years who had recovered from COVID-19. Material for sequencing was PBMCs or T cells enriched from blood (not recorded which). This rearrangement joins TRBV5-1 to TRBJ1-1; 10 positions agree with TRBD1. The CDR3 DNA is TGCGCCAGCAGCTACGGGGACAGGGGCGCTGAAGCTTTCTTT. Translated, it gives CASSYGDRGAEAFF.